The clone carrying this T cell receptor (beta chain) was picked up many times. Germline CDR1 and CDR2: SEHNR and FQNEAQ (reference sequence). This CDR3 has 14 residues. V was shortened by 8 bases and J by 0 bases, with 12 bases between the two germline ends. This entry comes from a study of blood T cell repertoires in COVID-19. In the authors' workflow: Researchers report that nucleated cell counts were estimated from reference gene primer amplification. Generated by immunoSEQ multiplex PCR, the TCRdb table keeps only in-frame clones and is missing some. V and J calls and clone size are copied from that table; D and trimming were computed from the DNA. The table records approximately 170,000 clones, roughly four fifths of them present only once.

This sequence joins TRBV7-9 and TRBJ2-3, with D unclear. This sequence originates from a man between 35 and 55 years old who had recovered from COVID-19. The sequencing input was peripheral blood. Here the CDR3 DNA reads TGTGCCAGCCAGACTCGCTCTAGCACAGATACGCAGTATTTT. Protein: CASQTRSSTDTQYF.